One T cell receptor (beta chain) is described in this entry. Antigen: not known. This entry belongs to a study of shared clonotypes between healthy human individuals. Study-level background: Donor ages ranged 18 to 49 years: a couple of women, a few men.

Free of recent acute infections or vaccinations, the donors were healthy HIV-negative adults. General study points: It was only blood that was sampled, and tissue repertoires likely differ.

TCRdb's copy holds only in-frame clones and misses some; the assay was immunoSEQ multiplex PCR. The data hold 450,000 to 650,000 clones, with around 81% observed a single time. Germline values: CDR1 SGHVS, CDR2 FQNEAQ. This CDR3 is built from 17 residues. Trimming stripped 1 base from V and 2 bases from J, with 18 bases between. This chain links TRBV7-8 with TRBJ2-7, with unresolved D. Material: PBMCs. The TCR was taken from a middle-aged woman in good health. Some clones in this sample may be carry-over from other donors' samples. The CDR3, as DNA: TGTGCCAGCAGCTTAGAGGTCGGTCTTCATGTCCCCTACGAGCAGTACTTC. It yields the protein CASSLEVGLHVPYEQYF.